These 5 T cell receptor beta chains were sequenced from one sample in a study of blood T cell repertoires in COVID-19. Sequencing used immunoSEQ multiplex PCR; TCRdb keeps in-frame clones, though not all of them. The sample lists about 15,000 clones, almost 95% occurring once. Sequenced input: peripheral blood. The receptor set was obtained from a human donor with active COVID-19. The donor label of this sample is uncertain.

This chain connects TRBV29-1 to TRBJ2-6, with D perhaps matching TRBD1 (5 bases). This CDR3 spans 14 amino acids. V lost 6 bases and J lost 1, with 10 bases in between. Germline CDR1 and CDR2: SQVTM and ANQGSEA. This chain's CDR3 is CSVTQGSGANVLTF. CDR3 nucleotide sequence: TGCAGCGTAACGCAGGGTTCTGGGGCCAACGTCCTGACTTTC.

The chain links TRBV30 to TRBJ1-1; 7 nucleotides line up with TRBD1. Unmatched junction bases numbered 9, after V lost 6 bases and J lost 2 bases. The germline V gene has CDR1 GTSNPN and CDR2 SVGIG (reference sequence). CDR3 length equals 14 residues. The CDR3, as DNA: TGTGCCTGTACCCGGGACAGTAGAAACACTGAAGCTTTCTTT. It yields the protein CACTRDSRNTEAFF.

The chain joins TRBV6-5 to TRBJ1-3; D might be TRBD1 (6 bases). CDR1 is MNHEY, CDR2 SVGAGI, per germline. V lost 6 bases and J lost 3, with 12 bases in between. The CDR3 spans 14 residues. The CDR3 coding sequence is TGTGCCAGCAGCCAGGGGATCGGTGGAAACACCATATATTTT. Its protein is CASSQGIGGNTIYF.

V is TRBV5-5 and J is TRBJ2-3, with TRBD2 matching 7 bases. This CDR3 region has 15 residues. Trimming at V came to 5 bases and at J to 5 bases, leaving 11 bases not matched to a gene. CDR1 and CDR2 from the germline V gene are SGHKS and YYEKEE (reference sequence). CDR3 protein: CASSPAAGFIDTQYF. The DNA of the CDR3 is TGTGCCAGCAGTCCGGCAGCGGGATTTATAGATACGCAGTATTTT.

The V and J genes are TRBV5-6 and TRBJ1-1; a weak D match, TRBD1 (5 bases). The CDR3 has 12 amino acids. The V gene's germline CDR1 is SGHDT and CDR2 YYEEEE. The V and J ends lost 2 bases and 4 bases respectively, with 6 bases between them. CDR3 bases: TGTGCCAGCAGCTTTGACAGCACTGAAGCTTTCTTT. Translation: CASSFDSTEAFF.